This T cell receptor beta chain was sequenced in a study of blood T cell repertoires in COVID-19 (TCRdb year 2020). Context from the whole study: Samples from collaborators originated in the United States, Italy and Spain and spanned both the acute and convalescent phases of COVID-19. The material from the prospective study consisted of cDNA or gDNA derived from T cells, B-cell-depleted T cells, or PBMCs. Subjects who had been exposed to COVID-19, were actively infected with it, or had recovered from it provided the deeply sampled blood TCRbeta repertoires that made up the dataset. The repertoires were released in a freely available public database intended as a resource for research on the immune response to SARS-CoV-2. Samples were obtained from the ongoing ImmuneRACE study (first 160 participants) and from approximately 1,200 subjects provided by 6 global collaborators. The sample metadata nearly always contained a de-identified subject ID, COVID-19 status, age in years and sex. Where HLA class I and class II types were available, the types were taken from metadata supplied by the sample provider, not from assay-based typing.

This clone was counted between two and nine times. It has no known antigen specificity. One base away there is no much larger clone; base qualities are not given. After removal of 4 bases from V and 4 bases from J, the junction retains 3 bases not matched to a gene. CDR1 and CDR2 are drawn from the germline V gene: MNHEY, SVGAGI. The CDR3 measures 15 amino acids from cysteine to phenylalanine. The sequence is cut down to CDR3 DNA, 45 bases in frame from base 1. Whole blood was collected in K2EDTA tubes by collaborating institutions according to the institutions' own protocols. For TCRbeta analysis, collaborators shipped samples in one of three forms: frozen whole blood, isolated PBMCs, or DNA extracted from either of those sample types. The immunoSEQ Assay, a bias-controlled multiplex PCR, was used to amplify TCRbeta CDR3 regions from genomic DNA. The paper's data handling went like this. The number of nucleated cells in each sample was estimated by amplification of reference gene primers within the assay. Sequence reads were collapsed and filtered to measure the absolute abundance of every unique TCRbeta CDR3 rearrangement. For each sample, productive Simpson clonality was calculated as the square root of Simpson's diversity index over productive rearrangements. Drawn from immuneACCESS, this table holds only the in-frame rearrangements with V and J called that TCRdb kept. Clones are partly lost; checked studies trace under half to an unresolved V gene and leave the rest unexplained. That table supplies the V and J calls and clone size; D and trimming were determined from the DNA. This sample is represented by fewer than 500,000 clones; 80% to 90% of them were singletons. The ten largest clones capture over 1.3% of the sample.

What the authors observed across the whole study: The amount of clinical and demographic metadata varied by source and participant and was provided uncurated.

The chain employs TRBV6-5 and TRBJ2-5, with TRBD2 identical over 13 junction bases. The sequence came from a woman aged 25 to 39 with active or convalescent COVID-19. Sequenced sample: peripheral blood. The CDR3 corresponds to CASSSGTSGAETQYF. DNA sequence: TGTGCCAGCAGTTCTGGGACTAGCGGGGCAGAGACCCAGTACTTC.